The 9 T cell receptor beta chains listed next were all sequenced from one sample in a study of breast tumors, draining lymph nodes, adjacent tissues (dated by TCRdb to 2016 to 2017). To prepare the library, multiplex PCR was applied. Sequencing instrument: Illumina HiSeq 2000. TCRdb passed the public sequencing reads through fastp at Q25 and MiXCR, retaining productive beta sequences. Each record represents a unique CDR3 protein, reported with the most common genes and DNA among its rows. Within this sample are some 130,000 distinct CDR3 sequences, with around 20% of them counted one time only. The ten biggest clones cover 2.2% of the sample. The axillary draining lymph nodes of breast cancer patients were the source of the lymph node samples. Source material: axillary lymph node tissue. These receptors came from a female donor with breast cancer. Some clones in this sample may be carry-over from other donors' samples.

The gene calls are TRBV6-1 and TRBJ1-5; 7 positions agree with TRBD1. J lost 9 bases, V lost 5 bases, and 10 bases had no gene match. The CDR3 covers 14 residues. CDR1 is MNHNS and CDR2 is SASEGT in the germline V gene. CDR3 DNA sequence: TGTGCCAGCAGTTTGGACAGGAGGGGGTGGCCCCAGCATTTT. Encoded protein: CASSLDRRGWPQHF.

Written as DNA, the CDR3 is TGTGCCAGCAGCATAGCGGGAGTGGGCACCGGGGAGCTGTTTTTT. Amino acid sequence: CASSIAGVGTGELFF. The chain employs TRBV12-3 or TRBV12-4 and TRBJ2-2; 9 nucleotides line up with TRBD2. The CDR3 loop spans 15 amino acids. V dropped 6 bases and J dropped 4; count of bases not matched to a gene: 6.

This clonotype was detected ten times or more. The rearrangement links TRBV6-6 to TRBJ2-7; tentatively, D is TRBD1 (6 bases). V lost 2 bases to trimming and J lost 3 bases, with 11 bases between them. The CDR3 runs 14 residues. Germline CDR1 and CDR2: MNHNY and SVGAGI (reference sequence). The CDR3 nucleotides read TGTGCCAGCAGTTACGGGACACACAACTACGAGCAGTACTTC. Translating it yields CASSYGTHNYEQYF.

This clonotype was seen ten or more times. The genes are TRBV5-1 and TRBJ1-4; perhaps TRBD1 as D (5 bases). V lost 0 bases to trimming and J lost 8 bases, with 14 bases between them. The CDR3 runs to 15 residues. The germline V gene encodes CDR1 SGHRS and CDR2 YFSETQ. The CDR3 spells CASSLDGTRLEKLFF. The CDR3 bases are TGCGCCAGCAGCTTGGACGGGACCAGGTTGGAAAAACTGTTTTTT.

This sequence joins TRBV4-2 and TRBJ2-5, with unresolved D. Germline V lookup: CDR1 LGHNA, CDR2 YNFKEQ. The CDR3 loop spans 13 amino acids. With 1 base removed from V and 5 bases from J, the gap between germline ends came to 8 bases. DNA of the CDR3: TGTGCCAGCAGCCAAGCCTACAAGGAGACCCAGTACTTC. Translating gives CASSQAYKETQYF.

This chain links TRBV28 with TRBJ2-7; 9 bases are shared with TRBD1. The CDR3 has 15 residues. CDR1 is MDHEN and CDR2 is SYDVKM in the germline V gene. Unmatched junction bases numbered 10, after V lost 7 bases and J lost 3 bases. The CDR3 DNA is TGTGCCAGCAACCAACCGGGACAGGGCCACTACGAGCAGTACTTC. Amino acid sequence: CASNQPGQGHYEQYF.

Notes on this clonotype: A much larger clone differs from this one at a single base, so this may be a read error. The chain uses TRBV19 and TRBJ1-3; no definite D call. The germline V gene encodes CDR1 LNHDA and CDR2 SQIVND (reference sequence). The CDR3 has 14 amino acids. The CDR3 nucleotides read TGTGCCAGTAGTGGAGGATACTCTGGAAACACCAAATATTTT. It is translated as CASSGGYSGNTKYF. The whole variable domain, remainder taken from reference TRBV19 and TRBJ1-3, is DGGITQSPKYLFRKEGQNVTLSCEQNLNHDAMYWYRQDPGQGLRLIYYSQIVNDFQKGDIAEGYSVSREKKESFPLTVTSAQKNPTAFYLCASSGGYSGNTKYFGEGSWLTVV.

This clonotype was detected many times. The chain combines TRBV7-9 with TRBJ2-1; 7 positions match TRBD2. There are 16 residues in the CDR3. Per germline, CDR1 SEHNR and CDR2 FQNEAQ (reference sequence). The J segment lost 6 bases and the V segment lost 2 bases, leaving 10 bases of the junction unmatched. CDR3 loop: CASSLRWLADSNEQFF. Here the CDR3 DNA reads TGTGCCAGCAGCTTACGCTGGCTAGCGGATTCCAATGAGCAGTTCTTC.

This clonotype was counted many times. This chain uses TRBV19 with TRBJ1-6; unclear D gene. Per the germline V gene, CDR1 is LNHDA and CDR2 is SQIVND (reference sequence). The V and J ends lost 6 bases and 0 bases respectively, with 12 bases between them. The CDR3 extends over 16 amino acids. CDR3 region: CASRIGASSYNSPLHF. DNA of the CDR3: TGTGCCAGTAGGATTGGCGCAAGCTCCTATAATTCACCCCTCCACTTT.